This T cell receptor beta chain was sequenced during a study of cytomegalovirus exposure and HLA in healthy donors. Study results and caveats: A later analysis showed HLA-associated TCR beta chains outstripping equally common others in clonal expansion. Later analysis suggested links between common viral pathogens and several top significant clusters. Highly shared variants forming one cluster were likely a sequencing artifact. In a later analysis, most CMV-associated TCR beta chains appeared HLA-restricted.

As concerns this clone: The antigen is not known.

PCR used 60 Vbeta primers and 13 Jbeta primers. The table came from immunoSEQ multiplex PCR; TCRdb's copy has only in-frame clones and leaves some out. Recorded here are tens of thousands of clones; the top ten clones represent under 1.4%. The sample was PBMCs. This TCR came from a woman aged 40 to 55 in good health and CMV-seronegative.

The CDR3 here is CASSSGDGVTQYF. CDR3 coding DNA: TGTGCCAGCAGTTCCGGGGATGGTGTGACCCAGTACTTC. This chain uses TRBV27 with TRBJ2-5; a possible D gene is TRBD2 (5 bases). Germline V CDR1 and CDR2: MNHEY, SMNVEV (reference sequence). The CDR3 runs to 13 residues. V lost 4 bases and J 7 bases, leaving 13 bases between the germline ends.